This T cell receptor beta chain stems from a study of T cells after yellow fever vaccination. Germline V gene lookup returns CDR1 DFQATT and CDR2 SNEGSKA (reference sequence). The CDR3 is made up of 13 amino acids. Using its own MiXCR run on the 5' RACE reads, TCRdb lists one record per CDR3 protein. The table includes around 310,000 distinct CDR3 sequences, 3.5% to 4.5% detected once. This clonotype was seen many times. This clonotype was sampled from a man younger than 35 who received the YFV17D yellow fever vaccine. The sequencing used PBMCs, collected 15 days after the yellow fever booster vaccination. The V call is TRBV20-1, the J call TRBJ1-1, with D maybe TRBD1 (5 bases). This CDR3 is CRGVGGARTEAFF. DNA for the CDR3: TGCAGAGGGGTGGGAGGGGCGAGGACTGAAGCTTTCTTT.